This TCR beta chain was recorded in a study of T-cell memory formation after mild COVID-19. One entry per CDR3 protein results from TCRdb running MiXCR on the 5' RACE reads. This table has around 340,000 distinct CDR3 sequences, 13% to 15% appearing once. V lost 5 bases and J lost 4; bases outside the gene matches: 9. CDR3 length equals 15 residues. CDR1 SGHAT and CDR2 FQNNGV come from the germline V gene. This chain links TRBV11-2 with TRBJ2-3; 7 bases agree with TRBD2. The sequenced sample was PBMCs or a T cell subset sorted from them (not recorded which). This receptor was taken from a man aged 18 to 35 who had mild COVID-19 (a few samples of this study predate the infection). Cell type and time point are not known. The CDR3 loop is CASSPYGLVADTQYF. DNA of the CDR3: TGTGCCAGCAGCCCCTACGGACTAGTAGCAGATACGCAGTATTTT.